The T cell receptor beta chain described here comes from a study of blood T cell repertoires in COVID-19. Libraries were prepared by immunoSEQ multiplex PCR; TCRdb keeps only in-frame clonotypes and omits some of them. The table lists about 190,000 clones, approximately 84% of them singletons. Germline CDR1 and CDR2: SEHNR and FQNEAQ (reference sequence). The ends were cut back, 5 bases at V and 7 bases at J, with 11 bases in the middle. This CDR3 has 13 residues. The source material was peripheral blood. The chain recombines TRBV7-9 with TRBJ2-2, with a possible D match to TRBD1 (6 bases). This TCR derives from a woman between 70 and 85 years old with active or convalescent COVID-19. The CDR3, as DNA: TGTGCCAGCAGCCCTGGGGGCGACGGGGAGCTGTTTTTT. This sequence encodes CASSPGGDGELFF.